These 8 T cell receptor beta chains came from one sample sequenced in a study of identical twins. TCRdb re-called the 5' RACE reads with MiXCR, one entry per CDR3 protein. Here the sample spans 690,000 or so distinct CDR3 sequences, approximately 9% being singletons. This sample also belongs to another study, concerning yellow fever vaccine responses in identical twins.

Sample: PBMCs. These receptors were collected from a woman aged 18-30 years in good health.

The V gene is TRBV5-1, the J gene TRBJ2-1; D may correspond to TRBD1 or TRBD2 (5 bases each). CDR3 length: 16 residues. Deletions cut 0 bases from V and 6 bases from J, with 16 bases between. CDR1 is SGHRS, CDR2 YFSETQ, per germline. The CDR3 here is CASSLGGQREFNEQFF. The CDR3 DNA reads as TGCGCCAGCAGCTTGGGGGGCCAGAGGGAATTCAATGAGCAGTTCTTC.

In this sample, this clonotype turned up many times. The chain couples TRBV5-1 to TRBJ2-1; 10 bases agree with TRBD2. V shed 6 bases, J shed 8 bases, and the junction held 11 bases outside the gene matches. Germline V CDR1 and CDR2: SGHRS, YFSETQ. The CDR3 has 15 amino acids. The DNA of the CDR3 is TGCGCCAGCAATAGTCTAGCGGGAGTCCCCCATGAGCAGTTCTTC. Amino acid sequence: CASNSLAGVPHEQFF. Variable domain in full (rest from reference TRBV5-1 and TRBJ2-1): KAGVTQTPRYLIKTRGQQVTLSCSPISGHRSVSWYQQTPGQGLQFLFEYFSETQRNKGNFPGRFSGRQFSNSRSEMNVSTLELGDSALYLCASNSLAGVPHEQFFGPGTRLTVL.

This clonotype occurred a few times. The chain combines TRBV27 with TRBJ1-2, with 9 bases identical to TRBD1. After removal of 0 bases from V and 8 bases from J, the junction contained 4 bases not matched to a gene. Germline CDR1 MNHEY, CDR2 SMNVEV (reference sequence). The CDR3 runs 14 residues. The CDR3 here is CASSLSGQGRGYTF. CDR3 in DNA: TGTGCCAGCAGTTTATCGGGACAGGGTAGAGGCTACACCTTC.

This clonotype was observed a handful of times. V is TRBV27 and J is TRBJ2-4, with a possible D match to TRBD1 (5 bases). In germline, CDR1 is MNHEY, CDR2 SMNVEV (reference sequence). The CDR3 consists of 15 residues. Trimming took off 2 bases at V and 4 bases at J, with 12 bases between the two ends. The CDR3 DNA follows: TGTGCCAGCAGTTTAATCGGACATCCTAAAAACATTCAGTACTTC. This encodes CASSLIGHPKNIQYF.

This clonotype was observed a handful of times. The rearrangement links TRBV4-1 to TRBJ2-3; 11 bases fit TRBD2. The trim removed 0 bases at V and 3 bases at J, leaving 8 bases unmatched. Looked up from germline, CDR1 is MGHRA and CDR2 is YSYEKL. The CDR3 loop spans 18 amino acids. The CDR3 nucleotides are TGCGCCAGCAGCCAAGACCTAGCGGGGGGCCGATTGACAGATACGCAGTATTTT. Residues: CASSQDLAGGRLTDTQYF.

The sample holds a few counts of this clonotype. Here the CDR3 DNA reads TGTGCCAGCAGCCCGCGGGGTAGCGGGGGCTACGAGCAGTACTTC. Protein: CASSPRGSGGYEQYF. This chain joins TRBV11-3 and TRBJ2-7; 9 bases match TRBD2. Germline trimming cut 5 bases from V and 3 bases from J; bases unmatched to any gene: 8. This CDR3 has 15 residues. Germline assignment: CDR1 SGHNT and CDR2 YENEEA. Looking up the rest from reference TRBV11-3 and TRBJ2-7 gives the full variable domain: EAGVVQSPRYKIIEKKQPVAFWCNPISGHNTLYWYLQNLGQGPELLIRYENEEAVDDSQLPKDRFSAERLKGVDSTLKIQPAELGDSAVYLCASSPRGSGGYEQYFGPGTRLTVT.

This clonotype was observed a few times. The chain has TRBV28 and TRBJ1-5, with TRBD1 as a possible D gene (5 bases). This CDR3 spans 14 amino acids. Trimming took off 7 bases at V and 0 bases at J, with 10 bases between the two ends. The V gene's germline CDR1 is MDHEN and CDR2 SYDVKM. Written as DNA, the CDR3 is TGTGCCAGCACTCGTGGGGCTAGCAATCAGCCCCAGCATTTT. Encoded protein: CASTRGASNQPQHF.

In its sample, this clonotype was seen a few times. J is TRBJ2-7 and V is TRBV27; possible D gene TRBD2, 5 bases. This CDR3 has 12 residues. In germline, CDR1 is MNHEY, CDR2 SMNVEV (reference sequence). V lost 2 bases, J lost 6 bases, and 8 bases lay in between. The CDR3: CASSLIGSEQYF. The CDR3 region has the DNA TGTGCCAGCAGTTTAATTGGGAGCGAGCAGTACTTC.